This passage covers 26 T cell receptor beta chains from one sample sequenced in a study of T-cell reconstitution after alpha-beta-depleted transplantation in children. Preparing the TCRbeta library involved the use of unique molecular identifiers. In TCRdb, the PCR reads were re-called with MiXCR into one record per CDR3 protein. The sample comprises fewer than 400,000 distinct CDR3 sequences, around 25% of which are singletons, and 9.5% to 12% rests with the top ten. Sequencing was performed on PBMCs, mostly from graft donor cells, taken 180 days after TCRalphabeta/CD19-depleted stem cell transplant. Receptor source: a male patient younger than 18 who had a stem cell transplant for acute lymphoblastic leukemia, so the T cells may come from the graft donor.

This rearrangement joins TRBV27 to TRBJ2-2; 10 bases line up with TRBD2. J lost 3 bases, V lost 1 base, and 11 bases had no gene match. The CDR3 runs 19 residues. CDR1 and CDR2 from the germline V gene are MNHEY and SMNVEV (reference sequence). The DNA of the CDR3 is TGTGCCAGCAGTTTATACCCTCCCGGGAGCGGGAGGGACACCGGGGAGCTGTTTTTT. This translates into CASSLYPPGSGRDTGELFF.

The chain employs TRBV12-3 or TRBV12-4 and TRBJ1-1; TRBD1 might be the D (6 bases). V was cut by 2 bases and J by 6 bases, with 13 bases left in between. The CDR3 runs to 14 residues. For the CDR3, the DNA is TGTGCCAGCAGTTTACGGCAGGGGATTTCTGAAGCTTTCTTT. Its translation: CASSLRQGISEAFF.

This clonotype has only a few counts. The CDR3, as DNA: TGTGCCAGCAGTTCGCCTTCGGGTCTAGAGCAGTTCTTC. Encoded protein: CASSSPSGLEQFF. The J gene is TRBJ2-1, the V gene TRBV6-5; D is undetermined. CDR1 is MNHEY, CDR2 SVGAGI, per germline. The CDR3 runs 13 residues. Trimming left V 4 bases short and J 10 bases short, with 14 bases between.

This clonotype has a count of ten or more. This chain joins TRBV7-9 and TRBJ2-7; D uncertain. The V end was cut by 5 bases, the J end by 3 bases, with 5 bases between. Germline-derived CDR1 and CDR2 are SEHNR and FQNEAQ (reference sequence). The CDR3 extends over 11 amino acids. Here the CDR3 DNA reads TGTGCCAGCAGCCTTAACTACGAGCAGTACTTC. Amino acid sequence: CASSLNYEQYF.

In its sample, this clonotype was seen many times. The gene calls are TRBV2 and TRBJ1-2, with 9 bases matching TRBD1. The trim removed 2 bases at V and 4 bases at J, leaving 14 bases unmatched. CDR3 length: 18 amino acids. Germline CDR1 reads SNHLY; CDR2 reads FYNNEI. CDR3 sequence reads: CASSEPDTGTGSFYGYTF. CDR3 nucleotide sequence: TGTGCCAGCAGTGAACCTGACACCGGGACAGGGAGTTTCTATGGCTACACCTTC.

This clonotype was detected a few times. V gene TRBV12-3 or TRBV12-4 combines with J gene TRBJ1-5, with 8 bases that match TRBD1. The CDR3 extends over 13 amino acids. The trim removed 7 bases at V and 4 bases at J, leaving 3 bases unmatched. The CDR3 here is CASTRTGNQPQHF. In DNA, the CDR3 is TGTGCCAGCACCCGGACAGGGAATCAGCCCCAGCATTTT.

The chain links TRBV12-3 or TRBV12-4 to TRBJ2-3, with D hard to call. CDR3 length: 13 amino acids. Trimming pared 5 bases from V and 4 bases from J, leaving 10 bases between. The CDR3, as DNA: TGTGCCAGCAGTCCGAGGAGCGCAGATACGCAGTATTTT. Encoded protein: CASSPRSADTQYF.

V is TRBV24-1 and J is TRBJ2-3; TRBD2 matches at 15 bases. Trimming removed 4 bases from V and 1 base from J; junction bases left unmatched: 11. From germline, CDR1 is KGHDR and CDR2 SFDVKD. The CDR3 totals 20 residues. CDR3 residues: CATSDSGTSGRIRGTDTQYF. As DNA, the CDR3 is TGTGCCACCAGTGACTCCGGGACTAGCGGGAGGATCCGGGGCACAGATACGCAGTATTTT.

This clonotype turned up a few times. The chain uses TRBV6-5 and TRBJ1-6; D call uncertain. CDR1 MNHEY and CDR2 SVGAGI come from the germline V gene. V was clipped by 7 bases and J by 7 bases, with 14 bases between them. The CDR3 is 14 amino acids. CDR3 DNA: TGTGCCAGCAAGTTTAGCCCAGCAAATTCACCCCTCCACTTT. Amino acids: CASKFSPANSPLHF.

This clonotype was observed a handful of times. The genes are TRBV3-1 and TRBJ2-7; 14 bases line up with TRBD2. Germline lookup yields CDR1 LGHDT and CDR2 YNNKEL (reference sequence). The V segment lost 5 bases and the J segment 2 bases; nucleotides outside the gene matches: 8. The CDR3 totals 17 residues. The CDR3 loop reads CASSGGLAGDFTYEQYF. The CDR3, as DNA: TGTGCCAGCAGCGGGGGACTAGCGGGAGATTTCACCTACGAGCAGTACTTC.

This clonotype has more than one count but fewer than ten. The V and J genes are TRBV7-8 and TRBJ2-7, with 9 bases fitting TRBD2. The V and J ends lost 6 bases and 6 bases, in that order; junction bases with no gene match: 12. The CDR3 totals 15 residues. Per germline, CDR1 SGHVS and CDR2 FQNEAQ. CDR3 bases: TGTGCCAGCAGTGAGGGCGGGAGGGCCGAGGCCGAGCAGTACTTC. It translates to CASSEGGRAEAEQYF.

This clonotype has just a few counts. The rearrangement links TRBV12-3 or TRBV12-4 to TRBJ2-4; maybe TRBD1 (5 bases). The CDR3 spans 17 residues. V lost 2 bases to trimming and J lost 1 base, with 15 bases between them. CDR3 in amino acids: CASSLFGEKGAKNIQYF. CDR3 nucleotide sequence: TGTGCCAGCAGTTTATTCGGCGAGAAGGGGGCCAAAAACATTCAGTACTTC.

The sample holds a few counts of this clonotype. The gene calls are TRBV7-8 and TRBJ1-1, with D perhaps matching TRBD1 (5 bases). This CDR3 is 17 amino acids long. The germline V gene has CDR1 SGHVS and CDR2 FQNEAQ. Trimming removed 1 base at V and 3 bases at J, with 18 bases between. CDR3 sequence reads: CASSLEWGVRAHTEAFF. Here the CDR3 DNA reads TGTGCCAGCAGCTTAGAATGGGGCGTCAGGGCCCACACTGAAGCTTTCTTT.

This rearrangement joins TRBV5-1 to TRBJ1-4; 10 bases line up with TRBD1. V lost 4 bases and J lost 8; bases outside the gene matches: 5. CDR3 length: 14 amino acids. Germline CDR1 is SGHRS and CDR2 is YFSETQ. This CDR3 is CASSRDRGGEKLFF. CDR3 bases: TGCGCCAGCAGCCGGGACAGGGGAGGAGAAAAACTGTTTTTT.

This clonotype has a handful of counts. The chain carries TRBV12-3 or TRBV12-4 and TRBJ2-4, with D possibly matching TRBD1 (6 bases). This CDR3 contains 15 residues. V was pared by 1 base and J by 4 bases, with 11 bases between. CDR3 DNA: TGTGCCAGCAGTTTAGGTACAGGGCCGAAAAACATTCAGTACTTC. Translation: CASSLGTGPKNIQYF.

This clonotype was counted between two and nine times. The chain recombines TRBV10-3 with TRBJ2-1; no clear D. V was shortened by 0 bases and J by 6 bases, with 6 bases between the two germline ends. Germline-derived CDR1 and CDR2 are ENHRY and SYGVKD. The CDR3 has 13 residues. CDR3 coding DNA: TGTGCCATCAGTGAGTCGCCCCTCAATGAGCAGTTCTTC. Protein: CAISESPLNEQFF.

The rearrangement joins TRBV11-1 to TRBJ2-2; D possibly corresponds to TRBD1 (6 bases). Per the germline V gene, CDR1 is SGHAT and CDR2 is FQDESV (reference sequence). V was shortened by 5 bases and J by 1 base, with 14 bases between the two germline ends. This CDR3 is 16 amino acids long. The chain's CDR3 is CASSRRTAWNTGELFF. For the CDR3, the DNA is TGTGCCAGCAGCCGAAGGACAGCTTGGAACACCGGGGAGCTGTTTTTT.

This clonotype showed up just a few times. The chain recombines TRBV7-3 with TRBJ2-3, with D perhaps assigned TRBD1 or TRBD2 (5 bases each). The ends were cut back, 2 bases at V and 6 bases at J, with 15 bases in the middle. Germline values: CDR1 SGHTA, CDR2 FQGTGA. The CDR3 sequence is 15 residues long. CDR3 loop: CASSLGGPRVDTQYF. The CDR3 DNA sequence: TGTGCCAGCAGCTTAGGGGGACCCAGGGTGGATACGCAGTATTTT.

The chain uses TRBV10-3 and TRBJ2-1, with a weak D call TRBD1 (6 bases). The CDR3 has 16 residues. V lost 3 bases, J lost 3 bases, and 15 bases lay in between. Germline CDR1 and CDR2: ENHRY and SYGVKD. CDR3 in amino acids: CAISEGAGALYNEQFF. For the CDR3, the DNA is TGTGCCATCAGTGAAGGGGCAGGGGCCCTCTACAATGAGCAGTTCTTC.

This clonotype was found a few times. V and J are TRBV5-1 and TRBJ2-3, with 7 bases lining up with TRBD2. The J segment lost 1 base and the V segment lost 8 bases, leaving 7 bases of the junction unmatched. The CDR3 totals 14 residues. The germline V gene has CDR1 SGHRS and CDR2 YFSETQ. The CDR3 DNA reads as TGCGCCAGTGCAGCGGGATTCGGCACAGATACGCAGTATTTT. Translation gives CASAAGFGTDTQYF.

This chain connects TRBV7-2 to TRBJ2-7, with 7 positions matching TRBD2. The J segment lost 4 bases and the V segment lost 3 bases, leaving 9 bases of the junction unmatched. This CDR3 comprises 15 residues. Germline-derived CDR1 and CDR2 are SGHTA and FQGNSA. DNA for the CDR3: TGTGCCAGCAGCTTCGGCCCTAGCGGCCTTTACGAGCAGTACTTC. It is translated as CASSFGPSGLYEQYF.

This clonotype occurred a few times. This sequence joins TRBV9 and TRBJ2-5; weak D call: TRBD2 (6 bases). Trimming stripped 2 bases from V and 5 bases from J, with 19 bases between. Germline V CDR1 and CDR2: SGDLS, YYNGEE. CDR3 length: 16 amino acids. The CDR3 here is CASSVEEGGVVETQYF. The DNA for the CDR3 is TGTGCCAGCAGCGTGGAGGAGGGAGGTGTAGTGGAGACCCAGTACTTC.

This clonotype has just a few counts. V usage is TRBV20-1 and J usage is TRBJ1-1; TRBD1 aligns across 8 bases. Germline V gene lookup returns CDR1 DFQATT and CDR2 SNEGSKA (reference sequence). This CDR3 comprises 14 residues. Trimming took 1 base from V and 0 from J; bases not matched to a gene: 1. The CDR3 region is CSARADRVNTEAFF. CDR3 nucleotide sequence: TGCAGTGCTAGAGCGGACAGGGTGAACACTGAAGCTTTCTTT.

The table lists this clonotype with a few counts. The chain employs TRBV7-6 and TRBJ2-1; possibly TRBD1 for D (5 bases). This CDR3 has 14 amino acids. CDR1 is SGHVS and CDR2 is FNYEAQ in the germline V gene. V was shortened by 0 bases and J by 6 bases, with 9 bases between the two germline ends. CDR3 coding DNA: TGTGCCAGCAGCTTAGCGGGGCTGGTCAATGAGCAGTTCTTC. Residues: CASSLAGLVNEQFF. The variable domain in full, with the rest retrieved from reference TRBV7-6 and TRBJ2-1, is GAGVSQSPRYKVTKRGQDVALRCDPISGHVSLYWYRQALGQGPEFLTYFNYEAQQDKSGLPNDRFSAERPEGSISTLTIQRTEQRDSAMYRCASSLAGLVNEQFFGPGTRLTVL.

The gene calls are TRBV11-2 and TRBJ2-1; TRBD2 matches at 13 bases. Trimming removed 5 bases from V and 2 bases from J; junction bases left unmatched: 9. This CDR3 region has 18 residues. Germline CDR1 and CDR2: SGHAT and FQNNGV. The chain's CDR3 is CASSPPRGLAGPYNEQFF. In nucleotides, the CDR3 is TGTGCCAGCAGCCCACCAAGGGGACTAGCGGGACCCTACAATGAGCAGTTCTTC. Filled out from reference TRBV11-2 and TRBJ2-1, the complete variable domain reads EAGVAQSPRYKIIEKRQSVAFWCNPISGHATLYWYQQILGQGPKLLIQFQNNGVVDDSQLPKDRFSAERLKGVDSTLKIQPAKLEDSAVYLCASSPPRGLAGPYNEQFFGPGTRLTVL.

J is TRBJ2-1 and V is TRBV7-3; TRBD2 matches at 9 bases. Per germline, CDR1 SGHTA and CDR2 FQGTGA. V lost 7 bases and J lost 5; bases outside the gene matches: 9. The CDR3 runs to 15 residues. The CDR3, as DNA: TGTGCCAGCAAGGGGACTAGCCGGAGAGACAATGAGCAGTTCTTC. Translating gives CASKGTSRRDNEQFF.